The source of this T cell receptor (beta chain) is a study of T cell responses to AZD1222 COVID-19 vaccine. Study-level points and caveats: Donors were largely white British and mainly female; clonal diversity was possibly underestimated. Per reports, nearly half of all spike-specific TCRs target regions that are unmutated in variants.

Of note for this clone: The antigen is not known.

TCRdb keeps only in-frame clones here, not all; method: immunoSEQ multiplex PCR. The sample has 86,000 or so clones; 90% to 95% are singletons. This CDR3 is built from 15 residues. Germline assignment: CDR1 SGHDN and CDR2 FVKESK. The V and J ends lost 2 bases and 4 bases, in that order; junction bases with no gene match: 6. The sequence was collected from an adult who received the AZD1222 COVID-19 vaccine. This sample comprised peripheral blood, obtained 28 days after the second AZD1222 dose. The chain couples TRBV14 to TRBJ1-2; 8 nucleotides agree with TRBD1. The DNA of the CDR3 is TGTGCCAGCAGCCAAAGAGGAACAGGGGGCTATGGCTACACCTTC. Amino acid sequence: CASSQRGTGGYGYTF.